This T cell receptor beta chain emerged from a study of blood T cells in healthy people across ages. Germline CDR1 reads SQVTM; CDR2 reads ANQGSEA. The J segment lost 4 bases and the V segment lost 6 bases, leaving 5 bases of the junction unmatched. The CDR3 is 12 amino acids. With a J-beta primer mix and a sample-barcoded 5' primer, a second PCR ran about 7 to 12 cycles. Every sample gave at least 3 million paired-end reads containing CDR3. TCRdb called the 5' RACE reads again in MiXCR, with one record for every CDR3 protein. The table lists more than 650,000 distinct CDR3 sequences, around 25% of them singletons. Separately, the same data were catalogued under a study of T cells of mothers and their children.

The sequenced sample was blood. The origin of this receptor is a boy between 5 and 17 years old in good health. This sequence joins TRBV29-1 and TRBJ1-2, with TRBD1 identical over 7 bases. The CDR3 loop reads CSVVGTAYGYTF. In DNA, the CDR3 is TGCAGCGTCGTCGGGACAGCCTATGGCTACACCTTC.